This passage covers 21 T cell receptor beta chains from one sample sequenced in a study of response to subunit inactivated influenza vaccine. In TCRdb, the RT-PCR reads were re-called with MiXCR into one record per CDR3 protein. The table has about 160,000 distinct CDR3 sequences, under 13% seen once. Source: non-naive T cells sorted from PBMCs, taken 45 days after vaccination. These receptor sequences come from a middle-aged man who received an inactivated influenza vaccine.

On this clonotype: Being one base from a much bigger clone, this may be a read error. The CDR3 is CACSQGENTEAFF. The CDR3 DNA follows: TGCGCCTGCAGCCAAGGGGAGAACACTGAAGCTTTCTTT. The chain is built from TRBV4-1 and TRBJ1-1, with a weak D call TRBD1 (5 bases). The CDR3 extends over 13 amino acids. Germline lookup yields CDR1 MGHRA and CDR2 YSYEKL.

In its sample, this clonotype was seen a few times. This sequence joins TRBV11-2 and TRBJ2-7; no definite D call. The CDR3 has 14 amino acids. CDR1 SGHAT and CDR2 FQNNGV come from the germline V gene. Trimming left V 4 bases short and J 1 base short, with 11 bases between. The CDR3 DNA is TGTGCCAGCAGCTACGGCAGGTGGTCCTACGAGCAGTACTTC. Its translation: CASSYGRWSYEQYF. Using reference TRBV11-2 and TRBJ2-7 for the parts outside the CDR3, the full variable domain is EAGVAQSPRYKIIEKRQSVAFWCNPISGHATLYWYQQILGQGPKLLIQFQNNGVVDDSQLPKDRFSAERLKGVDSTLKIQPAKLEDSAVYLCASSYGRWSYEQYFGPGTRLTVT.

This clonotype was counted between two and nine times. CDR3 residues: CASSTGLAGGLTGELFF. Written as DNA, the CDR3 is TGCGCCAGCAGCACGGGACTAGCGGGAGGCCTCACCGGGGAGCTGTTTTTT. This sequence joins TRBV5-1 and TRBJ2-2, with TRBD2 matching over 15 bases. The CDR3 consists of 17 residues. The germline gives CDR1 SGHRS, CDR2 YFSETQ. J was trimmed by 4 bases and V by 4 bases; bases with no gene match: 5.

In this sample, this clonotype turned up many times. The chain joins TRBV5-5 to TRBJ2-2; no reliable D call. V dropped 0 bases and J dropped 5 bases, with 11 bases sitting between them. Germline V gene data show CDR1 as SGHKS and CDR2 as YYEKEE (reference sequence). This CDR3 has 15 residues. Here the CDR3 reads CASSLDTIRTGELFF. CDR3 nucleotide sequence: TGTGCCAGCAGCTTGGATACAATAAGAACCGGGGAGCTGTTTTTT.

This clonotype was counted a few times. The chain carries TRBV5-1 and TRBJ2-5; D uncertain. CDR1 and CDR2 from the germline V gene are SGHRS and YFSETQ. V was clipped by 0 bases and J by 5 bases, with 14 bases between them. The CDR3 consists of 15 residues. The CDR3: CASSLVSQAAETQYF. The CDR3 nucleotides read TGCGCCAGCAGCTTGGTGTCCCAGGCGGCCGAGACCCAGTACTTC.

Only a few counts were recorded for this clonotype. The rearrangement links TRBV7-3 to TRBJ2-5; no reliable D call. Deletions cut 2 bases from V and 4 bases from J, with 8 bases between. The CDR3 runs to 13 residues. From germline, CDR1 is SGHTA and CDR2 FQGTGA. CDR3 DNA sequence: TGTGCCAGCAGCTTAGGACGCTCAGAGACCCAGTACTTC. Its protein product is CASSLGRSETQYF.

This clonotype is medium-sized (0.01 to 0.1%) within its sample. This chain connects TRBV6-2 or TRBV6-3 to TRBJ2-7, with D unclear. The CDR3 spans 21 residues. CDR1 MNHEY and CDR2 SVGEGT come from the germline V gene. V was clipped by 4 bases and J by 0 bases, with 31 bases between them. CDR3 DNA: TGTGCCAGCAGTTCTCGCCCACGATTTCAGTCTGAGACGAAGAGCTCCTACGAGCAGTACTTC. This encodes CASSSRPRFQSETKSSYEQYF.

The chain combines TRBV20-1 with TRBJ2-7; tentatively, D is TRBD2 (7 bases). Germline assignment: CDR1 DFQATT and CDR2 SNEGSKA (reference sequence). CDR3 size: 15 residues. V was cut by 0 bases and J by 3 bases, with 15 bases left in between. The DNA for the CDR3 is TGCAGTGCTAGAGACTTCACGGGGGGCGACTACGAGCAGTACTTC. It encodes CSARDFTGGDYEQYF.

The chain joins TRBV20-1 to TRBJ2-5; 7 positions agree with TRBD1. The CDR3 consists of 14 residues. Germline CDR1 is DFQATT and CDR2 is SNEGSKA (reference sequence). The V segment lost 1 base and the J segment 4 bases; nucleotides outside the gene matches: 6. The DNA for the CDR3 is TGCAGTGCTAGAGCCCAAACAGGGGTAGAGACCCAGTACTTC. It codes for CSARAQTGVETQYF.

This clonotype showed up just a few times. The chain carries TRBV25-1 and TRBJ2-7; the match to TRBD1 covers 7 bases. The CDR3 extends over 13 amino acids. Losses at the gene ends were 6 bases for V and 3 bases for J; bases not matched to a gene: 5. Germline CDR1 MGHDK, CDR2 SYGVNS. CDR3 coding DNA: TGTGCCAGCAGCAAACAGGGGAGCTACGAGCAGTACTTC. Protein product: CASSKQGSYEQYF.

The sample holds many counts of this clonotype. The chain joins TRBV4-3 to TRBJ2-5; D is unresolved. Per germline, CDR1 LGHNA and CDR2 YSLEER. The CDR3 sequence is 15 residues long. The V and J ends lost 0 bases and 1 base respectively, with 9 bases between them. The CDR3 loop reads CASSQDTTAQETQYF. The CDR3 nucleotides read TGCGCCAGCAGCCAAGATACGACGGCCCAAGAGACCCAGTACTTC.

This clonotype has a count of ten or more. The chain carries TRBV5-1 and TRBJ2-7, with 8 nucleotides matching TRBD2. V shed 4 bases and J 6 bases; nucleotides not matched to a gene: 12. CDR1 and CDR2 from the germline V gene are SGHRS and YFSETQ. The CDR3 is 15 amino acids. Here the CDR3 reads CASSPGLAVDLEQYF. CDR3 sequence (DNA): TGCGCCAGCAGCCCAGGACTAGCCGTCGACCTCGAGCAGTACTTC.

The chain carries TRBV5-6 and TRBJ2-7; D ambiguous. The CDR3 totals 14 residues. V dropped 4 bases and J dropped 6 bases, with 17 bases sitting between them. The germline V gene has CDR1 SGHDT and CDR2 YYEEEE. The CDR3 DNA is TGTGCCAGCAGCCACGGACGGCCATCGGTCGAGCAGTACTTC. It translates to CASSHGRPSVEQYF.

This clonotype was recorded a few times. Its ends do not fully match the called genes, so a read error is possible. This chain links TRBV16 with TRBJ1-6; 7 positions match TRBD1. Germline loops: CDR1 KGHSY, CDR2 FQNENV. The CDR3 consists of 15 residues. CDR3 DNA: TGTCCCAGCAGCCAATCAAGGGACAGTAATTCACCCCTCCACTTT. Its translation is CPSSQSRDSNSPLHF.

This clonotype was counted at least ten times. The V and J genes are TRBV5-1 and TRBJ1-2; D may be TRBD1 (5 bases). The CDR3 contains 13 residues. V dropped 0 bases and J dropped 4 bases, with 7 bases sitting between them. Looked up from germline, CDR1 is SGHRS and CDR2 is YFSETQ. DNA for the CDR3: TGCGCCAGCAGCTTGGCCGACAGCTATGGCTACACCTTC. This encodes CASSLADSYGYTF.

This clonotype occurred a few times. This chain links TRBV2 with TRBJ2-3; unclear D gene. The V gene lost 2 bases and the J gene lost 3 bases, with 6 bases spanning the gap. The length of the CDR3 is 13 residues. CDR1 and CDR2 (germline): SNHLY, FYNNEI. CDR3 nucleotide sequence: TGTGCCAGCAGTGAAACGGCGACAGATACGCAGTATTTT. This sequence encodes CASSETATDTQYF.

V and J are TRBV3-1 and TRBJ2-1; 10 bases are a match to TRBD2. J lost 4 bases, V lost 0 bases, and 3 bases had no gene match. The CDR3 spans 16 residues. Germline V gives CDR1 LGHDT, CDR2 YNNKEL (reference sequence). The CDR3 coding sequence is TGTGCCAGCAGCCAAGATCTACTAGCGGGGTACAATGAGCAGTTCTTC. Encoded protein: CASSQDLLAGYNEQFF.

The chain recombines TRBV27 with TRBJ1-5, with D uncertain. Germline lookup yields CDR1 MNHEY and CDR2 SMNVEV (reference sequence). This CDR3 comprises 14 residues. The V end lost 3 bases, the J end lost 2 bases, and 8 bases lay between the germline ends. CDR3 nucleotide sequence: TGTGCCAGCAGTTTGGGAAACGGCAATCAGCCCCAGCATTTT. Translation: CASSLGNGNQPQHF.

This clonotype showed up just once. In DNA form, the CDR3 reads TGTGCCAGCAGCTTAGGACGTTCGAGTGAGCAGTTCTTC. This sequence encodes CASSLGRSSEQFF. The chain employs TRBV7-7 and TRBJ2-1; D is uncertain. V dropped 1 base and J dropped 9 bases, with 10 bases sitting between them. CDR1 and CDR2 (germline): SSHAT, FNYEAQ (reference sequence). This CDR3 is built from 13 residues.

This clonotype was found many times. The chain links TRBV18 to TRBJ1-5; TRBD1 agrees at 8 bases. CDR1 KGHSH and CDR2 LQKENI come from the germline V gene. The CDR3 covers 15 residues. Losses at the gene ends were 6 bases for V and 6 bases for J; bases not matched to a gene: 10. DNA for the CDR3: TGTGCCAGCTCTCCTAATCAGGGGGCTGGTCAGCCCCAGCATTTT. Protein: CASSPNQGAGQPQHF.

This clonotype appeared a single time. The chain uses TRBV18 and TRBJ1-1; no firm D call. This CDR3 contains 13 residues. Germline V lookup: CDR1 KGHSH, CDR2 LQKENI. V shed 1 base and J shed 5 bases, with 8 bases lying between them. The chain's CDR3 is CASSPQGRTEAFF. CDR3 bases: TGTGCCAGCTCACCACAGGGTAGGACTGAAGCTTTCTTT.